The clone carrying this T cell receptor (beta chain) is a singleton in its sample. Profiled with immunoSEQ multiplex PCR; TCRdb holds only in-frame clones, not every one. The sample lists about 120,000 clones, 87% occurring once. This entry comes from a study of control samples from healthy donors and cancer patients. Germline lookup yields CDR1 GTSNPN and CDR2 SVGIG (reference sequence). The CDR3 is 16 residues long. V lost 0 bases, J lost 0 bases, and 14 bases lay in between. The rearrangement joins TRBV30 to TRBJ1-1, with D perhaps matching TRBD1 (5 bases). The sample comprised blood. The origin of this receptor is a man between 18 and 29 years old in good health. The chain's CDR3 is CAWSVARYRLNTEAFF. CDR3 bases: TGTGCCTGGAGTGTCGCGCGGTACAGGCTGAACACTGAAGCTTTCTTT.